This T cell receptor beta chain was captured by sequencing in a study of shared clonotypes between healthy human individuals (dated by TCRdb to 2020 to 2022). In the study overall: A few men and a couple of women, aged 18 to 49 years, made up the cohort. Per donor, three plates each were used for CD4 naive and CD4 memory, two for CD8 naive, and one for CD8 memory. Different laboratories and diverse techniques were used to prepare libraries and sequence TCR repertoires, to increase sequencing depth and limit assay-specific biases. The study deeply sequenced blood TCR repertoires of about 5 healthy adults to estimate repertoire size and the extent of clonotype sharing between individuals. Between about 0.8 and 9 billion PBMCs per donor were obtained by leukapheresis. Here is what the overall study found, with its caveats: Based on pairwise subsampling, the degree of clonotype sharing among donors was expected to be affected by sequencing depth. Even with the large sequencing depth, rarefaction of the sorted-subset datasets indicated that sequencing was incomplete. Higher generation probabilities were observed for clonotypes shared by all four sorted-subset donors than for non-shared clonotypes. Estimated clonotype richness was generally larger for naive than for memory subsets. Because the study included a small number of donors, the genetic and exposure-history diversity represented was limited. Sampling was limited to blood, and TCR repertoires in tissue likely differ from TCR repertoires in blood. About 5% of naive CD4, 3.5% of naive CD8, around 2.3% of memory CD4, and 0.4% of memory CD8 clonotypes were shared across several donors.

Using the deep immunoSEQ assay, TCR CDR3 regions were amplified from genomic DNA by multiplex PCR. Extracted genomic DNA from each cell subset was distributed evenly across all wells of several immunoSEQ 96-well plates, and each plate was treated as a replicate. Each replicate PCR for sorted subsets received about 210 ng genomic DNA, equal to about 30,000 T cell genomes. Purified libraries were measured with a Qubit 3.0 fluorometer, size-checked on a Bioanalyzer 2100, and measured again with the KAPA Library Quantification kit. Every immunoSEQ 96-well plate was sequenced on a dedicated single-read 150-cycle Illumina NextSeq 550 flow cell. The published analysis was carried out like this. Because only junctional sequences without quality scores were contained in the immunoSEQ output, filtering matching that applied to full-length reads could not be performed. Sequences were annotated with PyIR, a Python wrapper for IgBLAST v1.9, and V/J genes and CDR3 were assigned using IMGT germline references. Reads with weak V/J assignments (E-value above 1e-6), missing CDR3, stop codons, out-of-frame junctions, or ambiguous translated residues were removed. V3J clonotypes were defined as sequences sharing the same inferred V gene, J gene, and CDR3 amino acid sequence. To compute the percentage overlap between repertoires, the number of shared unique clonotypes was divided by the size of the smaller repertoire. RTK rarefaction, the Chao1 estimator, and Recon v2.1 estimates of unobserved clonotypes were used to assess repertoire richness. Generation probabilities were computed with OLGA for all TCRbeta clonotypes obtained by the gDNA method from several donors. TCRdb stores this immuneACCESS table with in-frame sequences only. Part of the clones is absent; in the studies checked, under half of the shortfall reflects unresolved V genes, and no reason is known for the rest. Clone size and the V and J calls come from that table; the DNA yielded D and trimming. The sample table records over a million clones; about 96% of these occur just once. In total, the top ten clones hold approximately 1.1% of the sample.

Donors were healthy HIV-negative adults with no recently reported acute infections or vaccinations. Only Caucasian adults living in Nashville, Tennessee, USA were represented among the donors. CD4+ T cells were enriched by magnetic negative selection, after which naive cells were positively selected on CD45RA and the negative fraction was taken as the memory subset. After blood collection by leukapheresis, PBMCs were isolated using Ficoll-Histopaque density gradient centrifugation and then cryopreserved in the vapor phase of liquid nitrogen. Analytical flow cytometry was used to check the purity and quantity of every magnetically sorted T cell population. From each sorted fraction, genomic DNA was isolated and quantified by UV absorbance on a Nanodrop 2000c. As encoded in the germline V gene, CDR1 is KGHSH while CDR2 is LQKENI. The CDR3 holds 15 amino acids from the cysteine to the phenylalanine. Only the CDR3 DNA stays, 45 bases, in frame from base 1. V drops 1 base and J drops 7 bases, leaving 13 bases in between.

With respect to this clone: There is no known antigen for this receptor. Base qualities are not at hand, and no much larger clone is one base apart.

The chain links TRBV18 with TRBJ2-2; the best D guess is TRBD2, with 5 bases matching. The sequencing sample was made of naive CD4+ T cells sorted from blood. Explained via the paper, the cell subset or site label denotes: CD45RA+ positively selected. This receptor was obtained from a man aged 30 to 45 in good health. In nucleotides, the sequence is TGTGCCAGCTCACCACAGGCCGGGATCGTCGGGGAGCTGTTTTTT. Translated, this is CASSPQAGIVGELFF.